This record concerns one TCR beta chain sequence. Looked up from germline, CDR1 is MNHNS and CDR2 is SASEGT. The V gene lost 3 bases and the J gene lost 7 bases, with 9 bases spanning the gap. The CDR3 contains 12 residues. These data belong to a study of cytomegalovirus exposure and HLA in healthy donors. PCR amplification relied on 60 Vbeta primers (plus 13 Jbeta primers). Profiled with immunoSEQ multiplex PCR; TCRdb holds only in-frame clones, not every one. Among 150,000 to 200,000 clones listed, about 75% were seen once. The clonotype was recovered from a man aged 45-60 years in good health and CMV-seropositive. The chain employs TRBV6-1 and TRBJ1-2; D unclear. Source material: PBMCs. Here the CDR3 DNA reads TGTGCCAGCAGTGAGACTGGAGCTGGCTACACCTTC. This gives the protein CASSETGAGYTF.